This record looks at one T cell receptor beta chain sequence and its context. Methods used by the authors: The assay estimated nucleated cells by amplifying reference gene primers. Profiling relied on immunoSEQ multiplex PCR, and the TCRdb table lists in-frame clones only, not all of them. V and J calls and clone size follow that table, whereas D and trimming were derived from the DNA. The data show about 160,000 clones, roughly 89% seen once. This CDR3 has 15 amino acids. CDR1 is KGHSH and CDR2 is LQKENI in the germline V gene. Trimming at V came to 0 bases and at J to 6 bases, leaving 6 bases not matched to a gene. The sample originates from a study of blood T cell repertoires in COVID-19. As for the study in general: Samples of COVID-19 (acute and convalescent) were obtained from the United States, Italy and Spain. T cells, B-cell-depleted T cells, or PBMCs supplied cDNA or gDNA.

Material for sequencing was peripheral blood. The rearrangement uses TRBV18 and TRBJ1-2; 8 nucleotides align to TRBD1. This TCR was recovered from a woman aged 60-70 years who had recovered from COVID-19. CDR3 bases: TGTGCCAGCTCACCACCGGGCAGGGGGCCTGATGGCTACACCTTC. Protein sequence: CASSPPGRGPDGYTF.